These 9 T cell receptor beta chains share one sample of origin, sequenced in a study of Graves' ophthalmopathy and Graves' hyperthyroidism. The TCR beta CDR3 regions underwent amplification from RNA transcripts. Amplification began with first-round RT-PCR using HTBI primers, then second-round multiplex PCR was performed. TCRdb used MiXCR to reprocess the multiplex PCR reads, holding one entry per CDR3 protein. The repertoire holds around 600,000 distinct CDR3 sequences, roughly 39% seen once, with 3.3% in the top ten. Sequenced input: peripheral blood. Receptors were obtained from an adult man with Graves' ophthalmopathy.

With respect to this clonotype: The germline gene is not matched at one end of the junction; a read error may be the cause. The chain links TRBV7-9 to TRBJ1-5, with 10 nucleotides matching TRBD1. The CDR3 is 16 residues long. CDR1 and CDR2 (germline): SEHNR, FQNEAQ (reference sequence). The CDR3 DNA reads TGCGCCAGCAGCCCGCAGGACAGGGGGAGCAATCAGCCCCAGCATTTT. This translates into CASSPQDRGSNQPQHF.

Points on this clonotype: Given a much more abundant clone one base away, this may be a read error. This sequence joins TRBV9 and TRBJ2-7; possible D gene TRBD2, 7 bases. The CDR3 spans 15 residues. Germline V lookup: CDR1 SGDLS, CDR2 YYNGEE. CDR3 in DNA: TGTGCCAGCAGCATAGGGGGGGGTAGGGGCTACAAGCAGTACTTC. Protein: CASSIGGGRGYKQYF.

J is TRBJ2-7 and V is TRBV6-5, with D uncertain. From germline, CDR1 is MNHEY and CDR2 SVGAGI. Deletions cut 3 bases from V and 2 bases from J, with 17 bases between. CDR3 length: 16 residues. The CDR3 is CASSYRRWADAYEQYF. DNA of the CDR3: TGTGCCAGCAGTTATAGACGCTGGGCAGACGCCTACGAGCAGTACTTC.

This clonotype was seen only a few times. The chain joins TRBV10-3 to TRBJ2-2; 8 positions agree with TRBD1. This CDR3 is built from 14 residues. Germline loops: CDR1 ENHRY, CDR2 SYGVKD. After removal of 10 bases from V and 4 bases from J, the junction contained 8 bases not matched to a gene. CDR3 sequence: CATLRGQGTGELFF. CDR3 coding DNA: TGTGCCACCCTTCGAGGACAGGGCACCGGGGAGCTGTTTTTT.

The sample holds one count of this clonotype. The rearrangement uses TRBV19 and TRBJ1-5; D unresolved. The CDR3 has 19 residues. Germline V gene lookup returns CDR1 LNHDA and CDR2 SQIVND (reference sequence). The V gene lost 2 bases and the J gene lost 3 bases, with 23 bases spanning the gap. CDR3 sequence reads: CASSILAGNTGEYNQPQHF. DNA for the CDR3: TGTGCCAGTAGTATACTAGCGGGAAACACCGGGGAGTACAATCAGCCCCAGCATTTT. Complete variable domain (other parts from reference TRBV19 and TRBJ1-5): DGGITQSPKYLFRKEGQNVTLSCEQNLNHDAMYWYRQDPGQGLRLIYYSQIVNDFQKGDIAEGYSVSREKKESFPLTVTSAQKNPTAFYLCASSILAGNTGEYNQPQHFGDGTRLSIL.

The chain carries TRBV10-3 and TRBJ1-2; 7 bases line up with TRBD1. The CDR3 length is 14 residues. Trimming at V came to 3 bases and at J to 2 bases, leaving 3 bases not matched to a gene. Germline loops: CDR1 ENHRY, CDR2 SYGVKD. CDR3 amino acids: CAISEGDRNYGYTF. CDR3 sequence (DNA): TGTGCCATCAGTGAAGGGGACAGAAACTATGGCTACACCTTC.

This clonotype was found once. The rearrangement links TRBV15 to TRBJ1-2, with unresolved D. V was shortened by 0 bases and J by 3 bases, with 8 bases between the two germline ends. Germline V gene sequence: CDR1 LNHNV, CDR2 YYDKDF (reference sequence). The CDR3 extends over 14 amino acids. DNA of the CDR3: TGTGCCACCAGCAGAGAGGGGATCGACTATGGCTACACCTTC. It encodes CATSREGIDYGYTF.

The sample holds a few counts of this clonotype. The J gene is TRBJ1-4, the V gene TRBV27; D is possibly TRBD1 (5 bases). Between the trimmed V and J ends, which lost 7 bases and 10 bases, there was a span of 13 bases. The CDR3 runs to 12 residues. Per germline, CDR1 MNHEY and CDR2 SMNVEV (reference sequence). CDR3 loop: CASMGGSGKLFF. The CDR3 DNA follows: TGTGCCAGCATGGGGGGGAGTGGAAAACTGTTTTTT.

Ten or more counts support this clonotype. The chain recombines TRBV24-1 with TRBJ2-2; no clear D gene. Germline V CDR1 and CDR2: KGHDR, SFDVKD. The CDR3 has 17 amino acids. Deletions cut 4 bases from V and 2 bases from J, with 16 bases between. CDR3 amino acids: CATSDPDKEPNTGELFF. The CDR3 DNA reads TGTGCCACCAGTGACCCCGACAAGGAACCAAACACCGGGGAGCTGTTTTTT.